This TCR beta chain was recorded in a study of shared clonotypes between healthy human individuals. Study results and limitations: Investigators expected sequencing depth to affect clonotype sharing among donors. The study found lower generation probabilities in non-shared clonotypes than in those shared by all four donors.

Regarding this clone: The antigen is unknown.

Per the study methods: Filtering was not the same, since immunoSEQ gave junction-only sequences without quality scores. Only in-frame clones appear in the TCRdb table, and some are missing; sequencing was by immunoSEQ multiplex PCR. V, J and clone size derive from that table, while D and trimming were established from the DNA sequence. Here the sample spans some 200,000 clones, approximately 92% being singletons. Germline V gives CDR1 SNHLY, CDR2 FYNNEI. V dropped 5 bases and J dropped 1; count of bases not matched to a gene: 4. The CDR3 covers 14 residues. All donors qualified as healthy HIV-negative adults and had experienced no recent acute infections or vaccinations.

The sequencing sample was made of naive CD4+ T cells sorted from blood. Noted subset: CD45RA+ positively selected. The chain employs TRBV2 and TRBJ2-5; 7 positions agree with TRBD1. The receptor was derived from a woman younger than 45 in good health. As DNA, the CDR3 is TGTGCCAGCAGTTCACAGGGGTCCCAAGAGACCCAGTACTTC. Protein sequence: CASSSQGSQETQYF.